This T cell receptor (beta chain) was identified during a study of molecular identifiers for immune sequencing clone quantification. Whole-study results and caveats: The study reportedly detected spiked Jurkat TCR RNA from one cell among around 970,000 naive cells.

With listed TCR primers and previously described methods, bulk TCR libraries were prepared. TCRdb ran MiXCR on the PCR reads and lists one entry per CDR3 protein. The repertoire includes hundreds of thousands of distinct CDR3 sequences, about 20% of them detected once, and roughly 0.83% sits in the top ten. Points on this clonotype: Antigen: not known.

The CDR3 totals 17 residues. Germline V gene data show CDR1 as LNHNV and CDR2 as YYDKDF (reference sequence). V lost 2 bases and J lost 4; bases outside the gene matches: 11. In the sort, naive CD8 T cells were defined as CD8+CD4-CCR7+CD45RA+. The clonotype originates from a human donor in good health. Some libraries in this study had Jurkat cell RNA spiked in. The sequenced sample consisted of naive CD8+ T cells from blood, with Jurkat cell RNA spiked in. Subset given: FACS-sorted CD8+CD4-CCR7+CD45RA+ naive T cells. J is TRBJ2-7 and V is TRBV15; TRBD1 agrees at 10 bases. CDR3 residues: CATSRQPPGQGLYEQYF. CDR3 bases: TGTGCCACCAGCAGACAGCCACCGGGACAGGGGTTATACGAGCAGTACTTC.